Listed below are T cell receptor beta chains from one sample, sequenced in a study of T-cell reconstitution after alpha-beta-depleted transplantation in children. MiXCR, run by TCRdb on the PCR reads, gives a single entry per CDR3 protein. This table has 450,000 to 600,000 distinct CDR3 sequences, around a third appearing once. Source: PBMCs from the stem cell graft donor, taken from the stem cell graft. Source of these receptors: a human donor who donated a stem cell graft to a child with aplastic anemia. Each CDR3 is given with its conserved first and last residue. The D gene is left open where the match is weak. Not all rows give a size; the values are once, few, many and, for expanded clones, a class.

v_call,d_call,j_call,clone_size,cdr3_nt,cdr3_aa
TRBV5-1,TRBD2,TRBJ2-3,few,TGCGCCAGCAGCATTAGCGGGAACGCAGATACGCAGTATTTT,CASSISGNADTQYF
TRBV9,NA,TRBJ2-1,once,TGTGCCAGCAGCGTAGTAGGATCCGGGGGACCTCCCAACAATGAGCAGTTCTTC,CASSVVGSGGPPNNEQFF
TRBV27,NA,TRBJ1-4,NA,TGTGCCAGCAGTTTACAGGGGAATGAAAAACTGTTTTTT,CASSLQGNEKLFF
TRBV3-1,NA,TRBJ1-3,NA,TGTGCCAGCAGCCAAGATTCCCTCAGGGTCTCAGATCGGGACACCATATATTTT,CASSQDSLRVSDRDTIYF
TRBV29-1,TRBD1,TRBJ2-7,NA,TGCAGCGTTGAGCGGACAGGCGACCGCTACGAGCAGTACTTC,CSVERTGDRYEQYF
TRBV7-3,NA,TRBJ2-5,NA,TGTGCCAGCAGCTCAGAGGGACAAGAGACCCAGTACTTC,CASSSEGQETQYF
TRBV27,NA,TRBJ1-1,few,TGTGCCAGCAGTCCCCTAACGGAGTCCCTTAGGGCTTTCTTT,CASSPLTESLRAFF
TRBV7-6,NA,TRBJ1-4,few,TGTGCCAGCAGCCCGAGACAGGACCGGGAACTGTTTTTT,CASSPRQDRELFF
TRBV20-1,NA,TRBJ1-1,few,TGCAGTGCTGAGGGGAAGGGAGAACGGGCTTTCTTT,CSAEGKGERAFF
TRBV6-2/TRBV6-3,NA,TRBJ1-4,NA,TGTGCCAGCAGTTACTTGGGCGGAACAACTAATGAAAAACTGTTTTTT,CASSYLGGTTNEKLFF
TRBV20-1,NA,TRBJ1-2,once,TGCAGTGCTCGGGGGGGTGGCTACACCTTC,CSARGGGYTF
TRBV7-9,NA,TRBJ1-1,NA,TGTGCCAGCAGCGGTAGAGGGGTGGCTGAAGCTTTCTTT,CASSGRGVAEAFF
TRBV20-1,NA,TRBJ2-5,many,TGCAGTGCCGTTATGCTAGTGGGTGGGGAGACCCAGTACTTC,CSAVMLVGGETQYF
TRBV10-3,NA,TRBJ2-1,NA,TGTGCCATCAGTGACGGGGGCGACAATGAGCAGTTCTTC,CAISDGGDNEQFF
TRBV6-2/TRBV6-3,NA,TRBJ1-5,few,TGTGCCAGCAGATCCCTGAGGGAAAATAGCAATCAGCCCCAGCATTTT,CASRSLRENSNQPQHF
TRBV7-9,NA,TRBJ2-3,NA,TGTGCCAGCAGCTCCGCCTCTAGGGATACGCAGTATTTT,CASSSASRDTQYF
TRBV6-2/TRBV6-3,TRBD1,TRBJ1-1,NA,TGTGCCAGCAGTAAACAACAGGGGCGCACTGAAGCTTTCTTT,CASSKQQGRTEAFF
TRBV11-3,NA,TRBJ2-1,NA,TGTGCCAGCACAGCTTACCCGGGAAGGGGGAACAATGAGCAGTTCTTC,CASTAYPGRGNNEQFF
TRBV7-2,TRBD1,TRBJ2-3,NA,TGTGCCAGCAGCTTAGTGCGACAGGGGGCAGGCACAGATACGCAGTATTTT,CASSLVRQGAGTDTQYF
TRBV6-1,TRBD2,TRBJ2-3,NA,TGTGCCAGCAGGGAACTAGCGGATAGCACAGATACGCAGTATTTT,CASRELADSTDTQYF
TRBV9,NA,TRBJ2-1,NA,TGTGCCAGCAGCGTAGTTGGGGGTGCAGGGGCCTACAATGAGCAGTTCTTC,CASSVVGGAGAYNEQFF
TRBV18,TRBD1,TRBJ1-5,NA,TGTGCCAGCTCACCACCGAACAGGGGAGGCAGCAATCAGCCCCAGCATTTT,CASSPPNRGGSNQPQHF
TRBV4-3,NA,TRBJ2-3,NA,TGCGCCAGCAGCCAAGATTTCGGGCAGGAAACAACTAGCACAGATACGCAGTATTTT,CASSQDFGQETTSTDTQYF
TRBV7-2,NA,TRBJ2-3,NA,TGTGCCAGCAGCGCCGGGACGACAGATACGCAGTATTTT,CASSAGTTDTQYF
TRBV24-1,TRBD1,TRBJ1-2,NA,TGTGCCACCAGTGAACCCGGGACAGGGAAGGGCTATGGCTACACCTTC,CATSEPGTGKGYGYTF
TRBV20-1,NA,TRBJ2-1,NA,TGCAGTGTCTCTCCCAGGACCATCTACAATGAGCAGTTCTTC,CSVSPRTIYNEQFF
TRBV5-1,TRBD1,TRBJ2-7,NA,TGCGCCAGCAGCGCCGACAGGGGAAGCTCCTACGAGCAGTACTTC,CASSADRGSSYEQYF
TRBV6-2/TRBV6-3,TRBD1,TRBJ1-5,NA,TGTGCCAGCAGTTCCACCCGGAGGACAGGGATTAGCAATCAGCCCCAGCATTTT,CASSSTRRTGISNQPQHF
TRBV7-2,NA,TRBJ2-1,few,TGTGCCAGCAGCTTAGAATCGACGGTGGCCGGGAATGAGCAGTTCTTC,CASSLESTVAGNEQFF
TRBV19,NA,TRBJ2-1,NA,TGTGCCAGTAGTCCTCTGGGCAGCCGCACCGGGTACTCCTACAATGAGCAGTTCTTC,CASSPLGSRTGYSYNEQFF
TRBV11-2,TRBD2,TRBJ2-1,few,TGTGCCAGCGCCACGGGACTAGCGTTCCATGAGCAGTTCTTC,CASATGLAFHEQFF
TRBV7-2,NA,TRBJ2-1,NA,TGTGCCAGCAGCCCAACCGGTCGAGGTTTGAATGAGCAGTTCTTC,CASSPTGRGLNEQFF
TRBV20-1,TRBD2,TRBJ2-6,few,TGCAGTGCTAGAGAGGCGACTAGCGCGGCTGGGGCCAACGTCCTGACTTTC,CSAREATSAAGANVLTF
TRBV28,NA,TRBJ2-1,NA,TGTGCCAGCAGTTCCACCCCGGGGGCTGAGCAGTTCTTC,CASSSTPGAEQFF
TRBV12-3/TRBV12-4,NA,TRBJ2-1,NA,TGTGCCAGCAGTTTATTACTAAACAATGAGCAGTTCTTC,CASSLLLNNEQFF
TRBV7-6,TRBD1,TRBJ2-2,NA,TGTGCCAGCAGCTTAGTAGGGCACCAGGGGGTCGTCACCGGGGAGCTGTTTTTT,CASSLVGHQGVVTGELFF
TRBV7-2,TRBD2,TRBJ2-3,few,TGTGCCAGTCAGCTAGCGGGAGTGCGGGCAGATACGCAGTATTTT,CASQLAGVRADTQYF